The clone carrying this T cell receptor (beta chain) occurred a few times. The target antigen is unknown. Each sample yielded at least 6 million isolated PBMCs. The sample belongs to a study of blood T cells in healthy people across ages. Study-wide background: The capture of about one barcoded beta molecule per two T cells was achieved by template switching.

Study-wide findings and caveats: The study found more naive CD4+ cells and higher diversity in long-lived than aged donors.

A second roughly 6 to 11 cycle PCR used barcoded and J-beta primers. Through a template-switch adaptor with 12 random nucleotides, each cDNA molecule received a tag. TCRdb passed the 5' RACE reads through MiXCR, listing each CDR3 protein once. The repertoire consists of about 970,000 distinct CDR3 sequences, with about 51% occurring once and the leading ten covering 20% to 25%. The trim removed 4 bases at V and 0 bases at J, leaving 11 bases unmatched. Germline CDR1 is MGHDK and CDR2 is SYGVNS. The CDR3 is made up of 18 amino acids. V usage is TRBV25-1 and J usage is TRBJ2-4, with 8 bases aligning to TRBD2. The sequence came from a woman aged 60-70 years in good health. Input material: blood. CDR3 in amino acids: CASSVSGRGPVAKNIQYF. In DNA form, the CDR3 reads TGTGCCAGCAGTGTATCCGGGAGGGGTCCCGTAGCCAAAAACATTCAGTACTTC.